This T cell receptor beta chain was identified in a study of OX40 agonist ivuxolimab in advanced cancers. The CDR3 runs 13 residues. The germline V and J ends were trimmed by 3 bases and 6 bases, with 12 bases remaining between them. Germline-derived CDR1 and CDR2 are SEHNR and FQNEAQ (reference sequence). As for this clone: Its antigen remains unidentified.

Study-wide results and limits: Doses of 0.1 to 3.0 mg/kg were accompanied by clonal expansion of CD4+ and CD8+ blood T cells by week 6.

Sequencing used immunoSEQ multiplex PCR; TCRdb keeps in-frame clones, though not all of them. Of more than 95,000 clones listed, 92% are singletons. Specimen: CD4+ or CD8+ T cells sorted from blood, collected in a trial of the OX40 agonist ivuxolimab. The chain employs TRBV7-9 and TRBJ2-7; unclear D gene. The receptor comes from an adult with an advanced solid tumor such as melanoma, head and neck, liver or kidney cancer. Here the CDR3 reads CASSLGALREQYF. The DNA for the CDR3 is TGTGCCAGCAGCTTGGGCGCACTACGCGAGCAGTACTTC.